This TCR beta chain is from a study of Ad26.COV2.S vaccination and SARS-CoV-2 variants. Looking at the study overall: Each vaccinee took Ad26.COV2.S intramuscularly, once or twice 56 days apart. Broader study findings: Considerable breadth of spike-specific CD8+ and CD4+ T cell responses has reportedly been documented following vaccination. Relative to placebo recipients, vaccine recipients exhibited elevated spike-specific TCR breadth.

Points on this clone: Its specificity is unknown.

Between the trimmed V and J ends, which lost 7 bases and 12 bases, there was a span of 19 bases. The CDR3 covers 13 residues. CDR1 is MDHEN, CDR2 SYDVKM, per germline. Clones were read by immunoSEQ multiplex PCR, and TCRdb kept only the in-frame ones, dropping some. The table has about 440,000 clones, about 90% seen once. Treatment in this sample: some 19 received Ad26.COV2.S at low or high dose, single or two shots; roughly five received placebo; per-sample allocation not given. The investigators took samples on day 63 after the first vaccine or placebo injection. An adult aged 18-55 years in Boston served as the donor.

V and J are TRBV28 and TRBJ2-1; D is ambiguous. The clonotype was recovered from a person aged 18-60 years who received the Ad26.COV2.S COVID-19 vaccine or a placebo. The specimen comprised peripheral blood, sampled in a trial of Ad26.COV2.S vaccine versus placebo. This CDR3 reads CASTPLRAWGQFF. The CDR3 DNA is TGTGCCAGCACCCCTCTAAGGGCCTGGGGGCAGTTCTTC. Drawing the rest from reference TRBV28 and TRBJ2-1, the complete variable domain is DVKVTQSSRYLVKRTGEKVFLECVQDMDHENMFWYRQDPGLGLRLIYFSYDVKMKEKGDIPEGYSVSREKKERFSLILESASTNQTSMYLCASTPLRAWGQFFGPGTRLTVL.